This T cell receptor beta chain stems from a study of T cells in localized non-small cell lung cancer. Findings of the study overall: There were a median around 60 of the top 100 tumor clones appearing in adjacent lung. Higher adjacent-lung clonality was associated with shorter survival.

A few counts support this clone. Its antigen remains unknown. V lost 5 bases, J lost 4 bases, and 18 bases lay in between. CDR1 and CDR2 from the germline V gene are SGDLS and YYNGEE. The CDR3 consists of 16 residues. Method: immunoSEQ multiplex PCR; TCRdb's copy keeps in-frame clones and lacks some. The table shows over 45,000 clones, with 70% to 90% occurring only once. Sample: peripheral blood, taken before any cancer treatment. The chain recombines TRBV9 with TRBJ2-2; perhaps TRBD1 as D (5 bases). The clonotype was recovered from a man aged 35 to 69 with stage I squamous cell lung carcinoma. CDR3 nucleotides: TGTGCCAGCAGGCAGGGCGACTGGCGCCCCACCGGGGAGCTGTTTTTT. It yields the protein CASRQGDWRPTGELFF.